This passage covers 25 T cell receptor beta chains from one sample sequenced in a study of control samples from healthy donors and cancer patients (dated by TCRdb to 2020 to 2022). Preparation of the library involved the immunoSEQ multiplex PCR assay. In TCRdb, the immuneACCESS table is reduced to in-frame sequences with V and J assigned. These tables do not hold every clone; where another copy was compared, an unresolved V gene accounts for under half, and the others remain unexplained. The sample yields under 200,000 clones; roughly 88% were counted once. Of the sample, approximately 4.9% is held by the ten largest clones. Sequenced sample: blood. These receptors all come from a woman in her 30s in good health.

The chain is built from TRBV3-1 (or the pseudogene TRBV3-2) and TRBJ2-5; D unresolved. V lost 3 bases and J lost 1, with 3 bases in between. The germline gives CDR1 LGHDT, CDR2 YNNKEL (reference sequence). The CDR3 covers 12 residues. The CDR3 DNA reads as TGTGCCAGCAGCCAGACCCAAGAGACCCAGTACTTC. Residues: CASSQTQETQYF.

The chain links TRBV6-1 to TRBJ2-7; D may correspond to TRBD1 or TRBD2 (5 bases each). V gave up 3 bases and J gave up 1 base, with 13 bases separating them. Germline assignment: CDR1 MNHNS and CDR2 SASEGT. The CDR3 is made up of 15 amino acids. This CDR3 reads CASSEGPLGSYEQYV. DNA for the CDR3: TGTGCCAGCAGTGAGGGACCCCTAGGATCCTACGAGCAGTACGTC.

This rearrangement joins TRBV5-1 to TRBJ2-2; D remains ambiguous. The CDR3 has 13 residues. V was pared by 5 bases and J by 1 base, with 6 bases between. CDR1 and CDR2 from the germline V gene are SGHRS and YFSETQ. CDR3 in DNA: TGCGCCAGCAGTATTGAGAACACCGGGGAGCTGTTTTTT. Translation: CASSIENTGELFF.

This rearrangement joins TRBV28 to TRBJ1-1; D might be TRBD1 (6 bases). This CDR3 spans 14 amino acids. V dropped 6 bases and J dropped 2 bases, with 13 bases sitting between them. Germline V gene sequence: CDR1 MDHEN, CDR2 SYDVKM. The CDR3 DNA reads as TGTGCCAGCAGGTACCCCAGGGGTAACACTGAAGCTTTCTTT. This translates into CASRYPRGNTEAFF.

V usage is TRBV27 and J usage is TRBJ2-3; 9 bases line up with TRBD1. CDR1 and CDR2 (germline): MNHEY, SMNVEV (reference sequence). The ends lost 5 bases at V and 5 bases at J; junction bases unmatched: 5. The CDR3 is 14 amino acids. The CDR3 is CASSPTGGGDTQYF. Written as DNA, the CDR3 is TGTGCCAGCAGTCCGACAGGGGGAGGAGATACGCAGTATTTT.

The chain uses TRBV5-4 and TRBJ1-1; TRBD1 matches at 8 bases. Germline CDR1 reads SGHNT; CDR2 reads YYREEE (reference sequence). Trimming at V came to 4 bases and at J to 1 base, leaving 12 bases not matched to a gene. The CDR3 loop spans 17 amino acids. The chain's CDR3 is CASSRDTRDRRNTEAFF. The CDR3 DNA sequence: TGTGCCAGCAGCAGGGACACCCGGGACAGGAGGAACACTGAAGCTTTCTTT.

The rearrangement joins TRBV5-5 to TRBJ2-7; 10 nucleotides line up with TRBD1. With 2 bases clipped from V and 3 bases from J, the junction kept 5 bases outside the gene matches. The CDR3 is 15 amino acids. Germline CDR1 and CDR2: SGHKS and YYEKEE (reference sequence). The CDR3 here is CASSLTWTGGYEQYF. The DNA for the CDR3 is TGTGCCAGCAGCTTAACGTGGACAGGGGGCTACGAGCAGTACTTC.

The chain joins TRBV28 to TRBJ2-3; D uncertain. The CDR3 contains 13 residues. The V and J ends lost 2 bases and 0 bases respectively, with 3 bases between them. The germline V gene has CDR1 MDHEN and CDR2 SYDVKM. The CDR3 loop reads CASSLSSTDTQYF. CDR3 DNA: TGTGCCAGCAGTTTAAGCAGCACAGATACGCAGTATTTT.

This clone appeared a single time. V is TRBV2 and J is TRBJ2-2; TRBD1 aligns across 8 bases. The CDR3 covers 14 residues. Germline assignment: CDR1 SNHLY and CDR2 FYNNEI. J gave up 5 bases and V 5 bases, and 4 bases lay outside the gene matches. The CDR3 spells CASSRTGTTGELFF. The CDR3 nucleotides read TGTGCCAGCAGTAGGACAGGGACGACCGGGGAGCTGTTTTTT.

The rearrangement uses TRBV3-1 (or the pseudogene TRBV3-2) and TRBJ2-7; weak D call: TRBD2 (5 bases). Germline loops: CDR1 LGHDT, CDR2 YNNKEL (reference sequence). CDR3 length equals 15 residues. V was shortened by 5 bases and J by 3 bases, with 17 bases between the two germline ends. CDR3: CASSETPEEGYEQYV. The DNA for the CDR3 is TGTGCCAGCAGCGAAACACCGGAAGAGGGCTACGAGCAGTACGTC.

This clone was seen a handful of times. The chain employs TRBV2 and TRBJ1-1, with a weak D call TRBD1 (6 bases). The CDR3 runs 16 residues. CDR1 is SNHLY and CDR2 is FYNNEI in the germline V gene. The ends were cut back, 6 bases at V and 6 bases at J, with 23 bases in the middle. The CDR3 sequence: CASSRIGGGIKAEAFF. The CDR3, as DNA: TGTGCCAGCAGCCGAATCGGCGGGGGCATTAAGGCTGAAGCTTTCTTT.

This chain connects TRBV12-3 or TRBV12-4 to TRBJ2-4; TRBD1 or TRBD2 may be the D gene (6 bases each). The CDR3 consists of 13 residues. Trimming pared 5 bases from V and 8 bases from J, leaving 13 bases between. The CDR3, as DNA: TGTGCCAGCAGTCTAAACAGGGAGGACATTCAGTACTTC. Amino acids: CASSLNREDIQYF.

This chain links TRBV2 with TRBJ2-7; 8 bases are a match to TRBD2. Germline values: CDR1 SNHLY, CDR2 FYNNEI. The CDR3 consists of 16 residues. V was pared by 2 bases and J by 6 bases, with 12 bases of the junction left unmatched. This CDR3 reads CASSELGGGIKSEQYV. Here the CDR3 DNA reads TGTGCCAGCAGTGAACTCGGGGGGGGCATTAAGTCCGAGCAGTACGTC.

This clone was observed a handful of times. V is TRBV4-2 and J is TRBJ1-1, with 12 bases aligning to TRBD1. The germline gives CDR1 LGHNA, CDR2 YNFKEQ. V shed 3 bases, J shed 5 bases, and the junction held 4 bases outside the gene matches. The CDR3 has 15 residues. CDR3 protein: CASSQGGQGATEAFF. The CDR3 coding sequence is TGTGCCAGCAGCCAGGGGGGACAGGGGGCAACTGAAGCTTTCTTT.

V and J are TRBV2 and TRBJ2-3, with 7 bases fitting TRBD1. Germline trimming cut 8 bases from V and 2 bases from J; bases unmatched to any gene: 1. Germline CDR1 and CDR2: SNHLY and FYNNEI. CDR3 length equals 12 residues. In DNA, the CDR3 is TGTGCCAGCGACAGGGCCACAGATACGCAGTATTTT. Translated, it gives CASDRATDTQYF.

J is TRBJ1-1 and V is TRBV3-1 (or the pseudogene TRBV3-2); no clear D. Per germline, CDR1 LGHDT and CDR2 YNNKEL (reference sequence). V lost 4 bases, J lost 3 bases, and 15 bases lay in between. The CDR3 length is 15 residues. This CDR3 is CASSPRTGSYTEAFF. The CDR3 region has the DNA TGTGCCAGCAGCCCTAGGACGGGAAGCTACACTGAAGCTTTCTTT.

The chain links TRBV9 to TRBJ2-1; D is tentatively TRBD1 or TRBD2 (5 bases each). V gave up 0 bases and J gave up 10 bases, with 11 bases separating them. The CDR3 totals 13 residues. Germline V gene data show CDR1 as SGDLS and CDR2 as YYNGEE. This CDR3 reads CASSVGDLREQFF. DNA of the CDR3: TGTGCCAGCAGCGTAGGGGACCTCAGAGAGCAGTTCTTC.

J is TRBJ2-1 and V is TRBV3-1 (or the pseudogene TRBV3-2), with D perhaps given as TRBD1 or TRBD2 (5 bases each). Germline lookup yields CDR1 LGHDT and CDR2 YNNKEL (reference sequence). This CDR3 is built from 17 residues. The V and J ends lost 0 bases and 6 bases respectively, with 18 bases between them. CDR3 in DNA: TGTGCCAGCAGCCAAGACTACGGAACGGGACGGGGCAATGAGCAGTTCTTC. It codes for CASSQDYGTGRGNEQFF.

The chain employs TRBV30 and TRBJ1-2; D is unresolved. From germline, CDR1 is GTSNPN and CDR2 SVGIG (reference sequence). With 4 bases removed from V and 4 bases from J, the gap between germline ends came to 19 bases. The CDR3 sequence is 15 residues long. CDR3 nucleotides: TGTGCCTGGACGGCAGGTTCTGCCCCCGCCTATGGCTACACCTTC. It yields the protein CAWTAGSAPAYGYTF. Full variable domain (missing parts from reference TRBV30 and TRBJ1-2): SQTIHQWPATLVQPVGSPLSLECTVEGTSNPNLYWYRQAAGRGLQLLFYSVGIGQISSEVPQNLSASRPQDRQFILSSKKLLLSDSGFYLCAWTAGSAPAYGYTFGSGTRLTVV.

The chain is built from TRBV5-4 and TRBJ1-3; 9 bases are shared with TRBD1. The J segment lost 4 bases and the V segment lost 4 bases, leaving 9 bases of the junction unmatched. CDR3 size: 16 residues. The germline gives CDR1 SGHNT, CDR2 YYREEE (reference sequence). Written as DNA, the CDR3 is TGTGCCAGCAGCCCCGGGACAGGGACGTCCGGAAACACCATATATTTT. The encoded protein is CASSPGTGTSGNTIYF.

The chain is built from TRBV9 and TRBJ1-6; perhaps TRBD1 as D (5 bases). The germline V gene has CDR1 SGDLS and CDR2 YYNGEE. The CDR3 loop spans 16 amino acids. Trimming removed 1 base at V and 1 base at J, with 9 bases between. The CDR3 spells CASSVSWTSYNSPLHF. The DNA for the CDR3 is TGTGCCAGCAGCGTATCCTGGACATCCTATAATTCACCCCTCCACTTT.

The rearrangement joins TRBV5-6 to TRBJ2-5, with D possibly being TRBD1 (5 bases). From germline, CDR1 is SGHDT and CDR2 YYEEEE. This CDR3 comprises 15 residues. Trimming took 0 bases from V and 3 from J, leaving 12 bases between them. The chain's CDR3 is CASSLAGHLEETQYF. CDR3 nucleotide sequence: TGTGCCAGCAGCTTGGCCGGACACTTGGAAGAGACCCAGTACTTC.

The V and J genes are TRBV12-3 or TRBV12-4 and TRBJ2-1; the match to TRBD2 covers 7 bases. The CDR3 sequence is 13 residues long. The V and J ends lost 8 bases and 7 bases, in that order; junction bases with no gene match: 8. CDR3 residues: CASRGGPRNEQFF. Written as DNA, the CDR3 is TGTGCCAGCCGGGGAGGGCCGCGGAATGAGCAGTTCTTC.

This clone showed up just a few times. The gene calls are TRBV5-6 and TRBJ1-1; 7 nucleotides line up with TRBD1. Germline V gene data show CDR1 as SGHDT and CDR2 as YYEEEE. The CDR3 has 14 residues. V was clipped by 3 bases and J by 4 bases; unmatched bases: 6. CDR3 DNA: TGTGCCAGCAGCTGGCACAGGGGAAGCACTGAAGCTTTCTTT. Its protein product is CASSWHRGSTEAFF.

The rearrangement uses TRBV3-1 (or the pseudogene TRBV3-2) and TRBJ1-2, with D perhaps TRBD1 (5 bases). Per germline, CDR1 LGHDT and CDR2 YNNKEL (reference sequence). Trimming took off 6 bases at V and 0 bases at J, with 14 bases between the two ends. CDR3 length: 15 residues. The CDR3 here is CASSPKQVSNYGYTF. The CDR3 DNA follows: TGTGCCAGCAGTCCCAAACAGGTCTCTAACTATGGCTACACCTTC.